Listed below are T cell receptor beta chains from one sample, sequenced in a study of T-cell reconstitution after alpha-beta-depleted transplantation in children. TCRdb used MiXCR to reprocess the PCR reads, holding one entry per CDR3 protein. The sample records about 460,000 distinct CDR3 sequences, under 15% being singletons. This specimen consisted of PBMCs from the stem cell graft donor, obtained from the stem cell graft. Source of these receptors: a human donor who donated a stem cell graft to a child with combined immunodeficiency. CDR3s leave out the opening cysteine and the closing phenylalanine or tryptophan. The order of the fields is J gene, V gene, CDR3 protein.

TRBJ1-5,TRBV7-2,ASSEGQGAFQPQH
TRBJ1-1,TRBV4-2,ASSQGFPGNTEAF
TRBJ2-7,TRBV6-2/TRBV6-3,ASRDSGKHSYEQY
TRBJ1-2,TRBV6-2/TRBV6-3,ASRRQGLNYGYT
TRBJ2-7,TRBV28,ASSFTFSYEQY
TRBJ2-5,TRBV5-1,ASSPDRAVWETQY
TRBJ2-5,TRBV10-3,ASGDVNARETQY
TRBJ2-7,TRBV10-3,AISTTGTYEQY
TRBJ2-1,TRBV6-1,ASSSGIQYNEQF
TRBJ1-2,TRBV15,ATSRGTAVLAT
TRBJ2-3,TRBV7-9,ASSSDGADTQY
TRBJ2-3,TRBV15,ATSSPAGPIHSTDTQY
TRBJ2-2,TRBV6-5,ASSYLGLAGASHPGELF
TRBJ1-1,TRBV7-9,ASSLIVGGNTEAF
TRBJ2-7,TRBV12-3/TRBV12-4,ASSSTGADEQY
TRBJ1-5,TRBV6-1,ASRQAGSGQPQH
TRBJ2-4,TRBV27,ASSPSGTGIPLQY
TRBJ2-3,TRBV12-3/TRBV12-4,ASSSGGWDTQY
TRBJ2-7,TRBV6-2/TRBV6-3,ASSYHSQGHHEQY
TRBJ2-7,TRBV4-1,ASSQEALAGSISYEQY
TRBJ2-3,TRBV4-3,ASSQGLFFTDTQY
TRBJ1-1,TRBV24-1,ATSDHTEAF
TRBJ2-1,TRBV7-6,ASSLVAGGNNEQF
TRBJ2-4,TRBV12-3/TRBV12-4,ASSLRSPGNIQY
TRBJ2-7,TRBV18,ASSPTGQLSPY
TRBJ2-2,TRBV30,AWRGYFTGELF